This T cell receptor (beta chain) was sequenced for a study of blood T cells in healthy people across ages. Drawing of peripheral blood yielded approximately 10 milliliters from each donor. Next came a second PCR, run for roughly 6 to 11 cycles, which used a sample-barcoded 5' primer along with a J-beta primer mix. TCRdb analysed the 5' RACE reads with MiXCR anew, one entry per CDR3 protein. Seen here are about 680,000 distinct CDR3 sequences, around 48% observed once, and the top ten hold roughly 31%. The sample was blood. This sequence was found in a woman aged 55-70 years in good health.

This CDR3 is CASSSTGMLANEQYF. The CDR3 DNA reads as TGTGCCAGCAGTTCGACAGGGATGCTAGCCAATGAGCAGTACTTC. This sequence joins TRBV27 and TRBJ2-1; the match to TRBD1 covers 7 bases. The J call is doubtful: the DNA matches TRBJ2-7 better. This CDR3 spans 15 amino acids. Germline loops: CDR1 MNHEY, CDR2 SMNVEV (reference sequence).